This T cell receptor beta chain stems from a study of T cell responses to AZD1222 COVID-19 vaccine. Overall study findings and caveats: Targets within unmutated variant regions were reportedly found for nearly half of spike-specific TCRs. Repertoires were sampled only after the peak T cell response.

Comment on this clone: Its antigen is still unknown.

Germline assignment: CDR1 LNHDA and CDR2 SQIVND (reference sequence). Deletions cut 1 base from V and 0 bases from J, with 7 bases between. The CDR3 extends over 15 amino acids. This table comes from immunoSEQ multiplex PCR, and its TCRdb copy is limited to in-frame clones, with some not included. The sample includes 130,000 to 150,000 clones, under 95% of them seen just once. The clonotype comes from an adult in good health. The J gene is TRBJ2-1, the V gene TRBV19, with unresolved D. Sequenced material: peripheral blood, taken on day 0 of MenACWY control vaccination. The CDR3 DNA reads as TGTGCCAGTAGTATAGCGGAGAGCTCCTACAATGAGCAGTTCTTC. It is translated as CASSIAESSYNEQFF.